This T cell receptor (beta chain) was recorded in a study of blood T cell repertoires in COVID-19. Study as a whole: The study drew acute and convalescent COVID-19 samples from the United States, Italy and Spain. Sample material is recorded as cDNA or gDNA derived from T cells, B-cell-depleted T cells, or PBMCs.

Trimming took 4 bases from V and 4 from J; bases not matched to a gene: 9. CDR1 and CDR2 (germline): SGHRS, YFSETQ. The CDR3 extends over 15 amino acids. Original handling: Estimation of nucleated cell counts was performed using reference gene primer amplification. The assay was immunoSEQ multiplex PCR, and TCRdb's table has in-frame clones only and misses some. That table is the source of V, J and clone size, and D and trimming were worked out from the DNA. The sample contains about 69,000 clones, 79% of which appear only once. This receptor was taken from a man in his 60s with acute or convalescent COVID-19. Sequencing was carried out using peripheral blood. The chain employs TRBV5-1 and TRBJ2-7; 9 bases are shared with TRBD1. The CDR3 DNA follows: TGCGCCAGCAGCCCCAGACAGGGGGGTATGTACGAGCAGTACTTC. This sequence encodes CASSPRQGGMYEQYF.